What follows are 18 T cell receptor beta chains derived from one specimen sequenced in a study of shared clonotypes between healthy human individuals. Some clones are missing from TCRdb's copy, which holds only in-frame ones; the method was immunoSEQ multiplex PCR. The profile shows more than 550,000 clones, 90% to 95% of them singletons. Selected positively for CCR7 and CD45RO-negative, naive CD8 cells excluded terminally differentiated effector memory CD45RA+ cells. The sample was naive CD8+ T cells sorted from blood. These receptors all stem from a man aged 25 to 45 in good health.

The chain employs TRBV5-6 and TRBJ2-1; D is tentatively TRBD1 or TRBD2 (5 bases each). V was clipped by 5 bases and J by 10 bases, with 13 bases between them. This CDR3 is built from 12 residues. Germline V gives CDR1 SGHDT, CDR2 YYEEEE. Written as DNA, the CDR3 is TGTGCCAGCAGAACGAGCGAGGGGGAGCAGTTCTTC. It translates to CASRTSEGEQFF. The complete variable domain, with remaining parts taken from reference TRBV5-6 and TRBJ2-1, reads DAGVTQSPTHLIKTRGQQVTLRCSPKSGHDTVSWYQQALGQGPQFIFQYYEEEERQRGNFPDRFSGHQFPNYSSELNVNALLLGDSALYLCASRTSEGEQFFGPGTRLTVL.

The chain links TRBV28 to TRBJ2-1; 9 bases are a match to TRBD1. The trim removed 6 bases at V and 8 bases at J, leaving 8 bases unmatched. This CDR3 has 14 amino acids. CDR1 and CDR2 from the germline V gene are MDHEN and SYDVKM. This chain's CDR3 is CASRRGQGFDEQFF. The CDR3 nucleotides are TGTGCCAGCAGGCGGGGACAGGGCTTCGATGAGCAGTTCTTC.

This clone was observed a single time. The CDR3 nucleotides read TGTGCCAGCAGCCAAGGACTAGCGGGAGTTGAGACCCAGTACTTC. Translated: CASSQGLAGVETQYF. V usage is TRBV9 and J usage is TRBJ2-5; 13 nucleotides agree with TRBD2. The CDR3 has 15 residues. Germline V gene sequence: CDR1 SGDLS, CDR2 YYNGEE. V gave up 4 bases and J gave up 5 bases; unmatched junction bases: 5.

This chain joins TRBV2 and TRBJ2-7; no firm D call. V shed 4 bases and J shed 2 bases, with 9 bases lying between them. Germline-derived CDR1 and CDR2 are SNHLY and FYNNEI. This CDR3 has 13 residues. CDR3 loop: CASSGELAYEQYF. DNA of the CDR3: TGTGCCAGCAGTGGAGAGTTGGCCTACGAGCAGTACTTC. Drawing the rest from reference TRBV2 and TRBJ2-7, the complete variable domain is EPEVTQTPSHQVTQMGQEVILRCVPISNHLYFYWYRQILGQKVEFLVSFYNNEISEKSEIFDDQFSVERPDGSNFTLKIRSTKLEDSAMYFCASSGELAYEQYFGPGTRLTVT.

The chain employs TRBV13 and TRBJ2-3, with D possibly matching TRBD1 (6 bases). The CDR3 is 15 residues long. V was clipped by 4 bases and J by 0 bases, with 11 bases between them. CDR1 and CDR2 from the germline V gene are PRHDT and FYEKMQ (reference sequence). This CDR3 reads CASSSNTGSTDTQYF. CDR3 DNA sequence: TGTGCCAGCAGCTCTAACACAGGGAGCACAGATACGCAGTATTTT.

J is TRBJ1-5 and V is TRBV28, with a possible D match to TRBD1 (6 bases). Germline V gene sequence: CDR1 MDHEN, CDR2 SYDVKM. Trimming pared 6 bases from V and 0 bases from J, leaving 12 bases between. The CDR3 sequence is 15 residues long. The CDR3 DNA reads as TGTGCCAGCAGACAACAGGGAAGTAGCAATCAGCCCCAGCATTTT. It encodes CASRQQGSSNQPQHF.

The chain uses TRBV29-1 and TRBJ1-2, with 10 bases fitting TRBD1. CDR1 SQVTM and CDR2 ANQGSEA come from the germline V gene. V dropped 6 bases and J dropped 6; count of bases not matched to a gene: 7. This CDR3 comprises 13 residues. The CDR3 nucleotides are TGCAGCGTGGGGACAGGGGCCCAGAATGGCTACACCTTC. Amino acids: CSVGTGAQNGYTF.

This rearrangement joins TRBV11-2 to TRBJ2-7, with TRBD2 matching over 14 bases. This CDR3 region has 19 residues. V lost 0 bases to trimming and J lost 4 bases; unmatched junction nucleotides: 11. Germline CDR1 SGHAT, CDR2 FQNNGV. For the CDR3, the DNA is TGTGCCAGCAGCTTAGATGGACTAGCGGGAGGCGAAGGTCGGTACGAGCAGTACTTC. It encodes CASSLDGLAGGEGRYEQYF. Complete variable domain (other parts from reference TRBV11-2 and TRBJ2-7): EAGVAQSPRYKIIEKRQSVAFWCNPISGHATLYWYQQILGQGPKLLIQFQNNGVVDDSQLPKDRFSAERLKGVDSTLKIQPAKLEDSAVYLCASSLDGLAGGEGRYEQYFGPGTRLTVT.

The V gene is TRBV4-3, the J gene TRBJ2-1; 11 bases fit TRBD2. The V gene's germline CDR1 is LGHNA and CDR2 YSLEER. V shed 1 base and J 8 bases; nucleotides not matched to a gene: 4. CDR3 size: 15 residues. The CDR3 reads CASSQVLAGGYEQFF. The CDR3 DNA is TGCGCCAGCAGCCAAGTCCTAGCGGGAGGTTATGAGCAGTTCTTC.

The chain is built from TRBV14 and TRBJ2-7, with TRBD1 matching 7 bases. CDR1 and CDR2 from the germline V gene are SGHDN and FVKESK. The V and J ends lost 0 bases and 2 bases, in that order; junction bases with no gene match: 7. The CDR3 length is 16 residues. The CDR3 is CASSQDPIQGTYEQYF. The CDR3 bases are TGTGCCAGCAGCCAAGACCCAATACAGGGGACCTACGAGCAGTACTTC.

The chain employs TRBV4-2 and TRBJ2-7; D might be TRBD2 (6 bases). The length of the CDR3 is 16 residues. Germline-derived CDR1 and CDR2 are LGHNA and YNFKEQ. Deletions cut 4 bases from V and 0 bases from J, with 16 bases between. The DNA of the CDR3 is TGTGCCAGCAGCCCTGGGCTAGCGTCGAGCTCCTACGAGCAGTACTTC. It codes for CASSPGLASSSYEQYF.

This CDR3 reads CASSSQRQGNTEAFF. The DNA for the CDR3 is TGTGCCAGCAGCTCCCAGAGACAGGGGAACACTGAAGCTTTCTTT. This chain joins TRBV7-9 and TRBJ1-1; 7 bases agree with TRBD1. V was pared by 4 bases and J by 1 base, with 6 bases of the junction left unmatched. The CDR3 length is 15 residues. Per the germline V gene, CDR1 is SEHNR and CDR2 is FQNEAQ (reference sequence).

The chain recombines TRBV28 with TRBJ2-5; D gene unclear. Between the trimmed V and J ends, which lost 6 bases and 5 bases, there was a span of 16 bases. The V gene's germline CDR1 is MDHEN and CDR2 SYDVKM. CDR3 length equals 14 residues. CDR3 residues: CASSLAGGRETQYF. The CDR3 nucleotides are TGTGCCAGCAGCTTAGCTGGCGGTCGGGAGACCCAGTACTTC.

CDR3 residues: CASSPRGSSGTGAQYF. The DNA for the CDR3 is TGTGCCAGCAGCCCCCGAGGGTCTAGCGGGACCGGGGCCCAGTACTTC. J is TRBJ2-5 and V is TRBV11-2, with 9 bases aligning to TRBD2. The V gene end was trimmed by 5 bases and the J gene end by 9 bases; junction bases not matched to a gene: 16. In germline, CDR1 is SGHAT, CDR2 FQNNGV. The CDR3 contains 16 residues.

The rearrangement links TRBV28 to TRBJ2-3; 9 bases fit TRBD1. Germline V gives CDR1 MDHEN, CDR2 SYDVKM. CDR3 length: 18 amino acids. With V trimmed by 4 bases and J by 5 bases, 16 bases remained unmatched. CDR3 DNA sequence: TGTGCCAGCAGTTCCCGGGACAGGGTCGACCCGTCTCGAGATACGCAGTATTTT. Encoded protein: CASSSRDRVDPSRDTQYF. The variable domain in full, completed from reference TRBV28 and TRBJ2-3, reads DVKVTQSSRYLVKRTGEKVFLECVQDMDHENMFWYRQDPGLGLRLIYFSYDVKMKEKGDIPEGYSVSREKKERFSLILESASTNQTSMYLCASSSRDRVDPSRDTQYFGPGTRLTVL.

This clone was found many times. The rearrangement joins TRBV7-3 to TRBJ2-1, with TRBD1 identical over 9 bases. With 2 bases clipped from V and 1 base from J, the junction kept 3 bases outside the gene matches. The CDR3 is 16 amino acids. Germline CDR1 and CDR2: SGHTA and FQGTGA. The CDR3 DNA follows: TGTGCCAGCAGCTTATCGACAGGGGGATCCTACAATGAGCAGTTCTTC. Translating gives CASSLSTGGSYNEQFF.

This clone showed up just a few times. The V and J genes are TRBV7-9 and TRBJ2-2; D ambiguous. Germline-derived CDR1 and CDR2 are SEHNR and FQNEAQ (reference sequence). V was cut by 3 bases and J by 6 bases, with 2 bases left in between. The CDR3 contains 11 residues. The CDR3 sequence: CASSFPGELFF. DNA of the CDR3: TGTGCCAGCAGCTTTCCCGGGGAGCTGTTTTTT.

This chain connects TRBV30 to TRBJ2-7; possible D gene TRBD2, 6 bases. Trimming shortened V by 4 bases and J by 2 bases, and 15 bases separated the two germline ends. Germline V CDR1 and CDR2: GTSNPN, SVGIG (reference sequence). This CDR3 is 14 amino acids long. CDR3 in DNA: TGTGCCTGGAATTCAGCTAGCGTTACCTACGAGCAGTACTTC. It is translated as CAWNSASVTYEQYF.